This T cell receptor (beta chain) was observed in a study of blood T cell repertoires in COVID-19. Looking at the study overall: T cells, B-cell-depleted T cells, or PBMCs supplied cDNA or gDNA.

Original data processing: Amplification of reference gene primers was used by the study to estimate nucleated cell counts. Method: immunoSEQ multiplex PCR; TCRdb's copy keeps in-frame clones and lacks some. For V, J and clone size, that table is used; D and trimming come from the DNA. The sample shows more than 200,000 clones, about nine tenths of them seen only once. The CDR3 is made up of 15 amino acids. The V and J ends lost 5 bases and 4 bases, in that order; junction bases with no gene match: 6. The germline CDR1 and CDR2 sequences are SGHAT and FQNNGV. This TCR was recovered from a man aged 50 to 59 with acute or convalescent COVID-19. The genes are TRBV11-2 and TRBJ2-3, with 10 bases matching TRBD1. Sequencing input: peripheral blood. This CDR3 reads CASSQGQGWADTQYF. CDR3 sequence (DNA): TGTGCCAGCAGCCAGGGACAGGGGTGGGCAGATACGCAGTATTTT.